The entry below describes one T cell receptor (beta chain). Its antigen is as yet unknown. This sequence may be a read error, since a much larger clone differs from it by one base. The data originate from a study of post-analysis software for immune sequencing data. Study as a whole: Relapsing-remitting, secondary progressive and progressive-relapsing multiple sclerosis were all included among the disease courses.

V lost 10 bases and J lost 1; bases outside the gene matches: 9. The CDR3 loop spans 14 amino acids. TCR beta libraries were prepared from cDNA with unique molecular identifiers. cDNA molecules numbering some 500,000 came from roughly 1.1 to 9.2 million T cells. In TCRdb, the PCR reads were re-called with MiXCR into one record per CDR3 protein. The sample records about 200,000 distinct CDR3 sequences, 25% to 30% being singletons. Findings and limits, study-wide: Those with multiple sclerosis, the patient group, showed significantly lower normalized Chao1 diversity than controls. Same-batch samples co-clustered strongly by F measure. Comparison of patients with controls showed 4 to 6 TRBV segments more frequent in patients, TRBV5-6, TRBV5-1 and TRBV20-1 among them.

The sequenced material came from blood. The chain is built from TRBV12-3 or TRBV12-4 and TRBJ2-5; 7 positions agree with TRBD1. The source is a girl under 18 with multiple sclerosis. The CDR3 coding sequence is TGTGCCAACAGGAGGACAGGCCCCCAAGAGACCCAGTACTTC. As protein: CANRRTGPQETQYF.